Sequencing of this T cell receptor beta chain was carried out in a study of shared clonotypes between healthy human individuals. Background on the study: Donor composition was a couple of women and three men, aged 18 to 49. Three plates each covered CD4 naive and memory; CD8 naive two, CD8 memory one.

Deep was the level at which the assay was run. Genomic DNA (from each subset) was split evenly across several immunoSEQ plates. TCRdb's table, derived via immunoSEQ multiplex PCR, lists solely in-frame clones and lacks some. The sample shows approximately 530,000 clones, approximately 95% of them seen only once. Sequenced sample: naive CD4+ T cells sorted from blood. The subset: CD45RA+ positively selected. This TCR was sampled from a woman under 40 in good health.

The CDR3 coding sequence is TGCGCCAGCAGCTTTGGAGGGGTAACTGAAGCTTTCTTT. Translating it yields CASSFGGVTEAFF. The chain couples TRBV5-1 to TRBJ1-1; maybe TRBD1 (5 bases). The V end was cut by 2 bases, the J end by 5 bases, with 10 bases between. The CDR3 is 13 residues long. Germline CDR1 and CDR2: SGHRS and YFSETQ.